Shown below are 27 T cell receptor beta chains from a single sample sequenced in a study of cytomegalovirus exposure and HLA in healthy donors. The primer mix had 60 Vbeta and 13 Jbeta primers. Sequencing was performed with immunoSEQ multiplex PCR; in TCRdb, only in-frame clones are kept and a portion is missing. The sample lists 100,000 or so clones, roughly two thirds occurring once. Sequencing was carried out using PBMCs. These receptors originate from a man aged 25-45 years in good health and CMV-seronegative.

Points on this clone: The junction departs from germline at one end; a sequencing error may be responsible. The genes are TRBV7-9 and TRBJ1-2, with 8 bases aligning to TRBD1. Germline CDR1 and CDR2: SEHNR and FQNEAQ (reference sequence). There are 12 residues in the CDR3. The CDR3 loop reads CSSSSTGDGYTF. The CDR3 DNA is TGTTCCAGCAGCTCGACAGGGGATGGCTACACCTTC.

The genes are TRBV30 and TRBJ1-2; no clear D gene. With 2 bases removed from V and 1 base from J, the gap between germline ends came to 2 bases. The CDR3 totals 11 residues. Germline assignment: CDR1 GTSNPN and CDR2 SVGIG (reference sequence). The CDR3 sequence is CAWSLNYGYTF. The CDR3 DNA is TGTGCCTGGAGTCTTAACTATGGCTACACCTTC.

This sequence joins TRBV7-9 and TRBJ2-5; 10 bases are shared with TRBD2. The DNA end favors TRBJ2-7, so the J call may be wrong. Germline CDR1 reads SEHNR; CDR2 reads FQNEAQ (reference sequence). The CDR3 runs 17 residues. The CDR3 bases are TGTGCCAGCAGCCGAGGAGCGGGAGGGCTCGGGGCCTACGAGCAGTACTTC. Residues: CASSRGAGGLGAYEQYF.

There are a few counts of this clone. The rearrangement uses TRBV7-2 and TRBJ2-1, with 9 bases fitting TRBD2. The CDR3 extends over 15 amino acids. CDR1 is SGHTA and CDR2 is FQGNSA in the germline V gene. V was pared by 3 bases and J by 0 bases, with 0 bases of the junction left unmatched. Here the CDR3 DNA reads TGTGCCAGCAGCTTTAGCGGGAGCTCCTACAATGAGCAGTTCTTC. Amino acids: CASSFSGSSYNEQFF.

The CDR3 here is CASSRTSGSSQYF. The CDR3 DNA reads TGTGCCAGCAGCCGGACTAGCGGGAGTTCTCAGTACTTC. V is TRBV5-6 and J is TRBJ2-5; TRBD2 matches at 13 bases. Per germline, CDR1 SGHDT and CDR2 YYEEEE. The CDR3 has 13 residues. J lost 11 bases, V lost 4 bases, and 5 bases had no gene match.

In this sample, this clone turned up once. V gene TRBV5-6 combines with J gene TRBJ2-3; 8 nucleotides agree with TRBD1. Germline V gene sequence: CDR1 SGHDT, CDR2 YYEEEE. V lost 0 bases, J lost 4 bases, and 4 bases stayed unmatched. The CDR3 runs to 15 residues. CDR3 nucleotides: TGTGCCAGCAGCTTGGCCCGGGACAGGTCAGATACGCAGTATTTT. Amino acid sequence: CASSLARDRSDTQYF.

The chain uses TRBV9 and TRBJ1-1; the D gene is possibly TRBD1 (6 bases). There are 15 residues in the CDR3. The germline V gene has CDR1 SGDLS and CDR2 YYNGEE. V was clipped by 6 bases and J by 5 bases, with 20 bases between them. In DNA form, the CDR3 reads TGTGCCAGCAACAGGGAGGGAGGATTAGTGACTGAAGCTTTCTTT. It is translated as CASNREGGLVTEAFF.

The chain employs TRBV18 and TRBJ2-7; the match to TRBD2 covers 8 bases. The germline CDR1 and CDR2 sequences are KGHSH and LQKENI. There are 17 residues in the CDR3. V shed 5 bases, J shed 10 bases, and the junction held 22 bases outside the gene matches. The CDR3: CASSILAGPPTPGSQYF. The CDR3 DNA reads TGTGCCAGCTCAATCTTAGCGGGACCGCCTACCCCAGGGAGTCAGTACTTC.

This clone was picked up a small number of times. The V call is TRBV29-1, the J call TRBJ2-5; 11 bases are a match to TRBD2. This CDR3 is built from 14 residues. Losses at the gene ends were 5 bases for V and 4 bases for J; bases not matched to a gene: 6. CDR1 SQVTM and CDR2 ANQGSEA come from the germline V gene. The CDR3 reads CSVLTSGRGETQYF. In nucleotides, the CDR3 is TGCAGCGTTCTTACTAGCGGGAGAGGAGAGACCCAGTACTTC.

V gene TRBV18 combines with J gene TRBJ2-5; the match to TRBD2 covers 9 bases. Germline V CDR1 and CDR2: KGHSH, LQKENI. V shed 1 base, J shed 0 bases, and the junction held 9 bases outside the gene matches. The CDR3 runs 18 residues. The CDR3 is CASSPRPLTSGYQETQYF. The DNA of the CDR3 is TGTGCCAGCTCACCACGCCCGCTGACTAGCGGTTACCAAGAGACCCAGTACTTC.

The chain is built from TRBV29-1 and TRBJ1-5; the D gene is possibly TRBD1 (6 bases). The CDR3 is 13 amino acids. V shed 6 bases and J shed 3 bases, with 12 bases lying between them. Per the germline V gene, CDR1 is SQVTM and CDR2 is ANQGSEA. CDR3 protein: CSVRDKDNQPQHF. CDR3 DNA: TGCAGCGTCCGGGACAAGGACAATCAGCCCCAGCATTTT.

The chain combines TRBV6-5 with TRBJ1-2, with 9 bases lining up with TRBD1. With V trimmed by 7 bases and J by 4 bases, 7 bases remained unmatched. Germline V gene lookup returns CDR1 MNHEY and CDR2 SVGAGI. The CDR3 totals 14 residues. The CDR3 coding sequence is TGTGCCAGCACTACGACAGGGGGAGCCTATGGCTACACCTTC. The encoded protein is CASTTTGGAYGYTF.

This chain connects TRBV28 to TRBJ1-5, with 10 bases fitting TRBD1. Germline V gene data show CDR1 as MDHEN and CDR2 as SYDVKM. The CDR3 is 18 residues long. Germline trimming cut 4 bases from V and 7 bases from J; bases unmatched to any gene: 16. The CDR3 nucleotides are TGTGCCAGCAGTTGCTCCCCGGGACAGGGGACTGAGTGCCAGCCCCAGCATTTT. Translation gives CASSCSPGQGTECQPQHF.

V gene TRBV19 combines with J gene TRBJ2-5, with 12 bases lining up with TRBD2. The CDR3 has 15 residues. The germline gives CDR1 LNHDA, CDR2 SQIVND (reference sequence). V shed 3 bases, J shed 5 bases, and the junction held 4 bases outside the gene matches. The CDR3 spells CASSMGLAGGETQYF. The CDR3 DNA reads as TGTGCCAGTAGTATGGGACTAGCGGGTGGGGAGACCCAGTACTTC.

This clone was found once. The chain combines TRBV7-2 with TRBJ2-7, with TRBD1 matching 7 bases. Per the germline V gene, CDR1 is SGHTA and CDR2 is FQGNSA. This CDR3 region has 16 residues. The ends lost 5 bases at V and 3 bases at J; junction bases unmatched: 13. CDR3: CASSRTGTDKIYEQYF. The DNA of the CDR3 is TGTGCCAGCAGCCGAACCGGGACAGACAAGATCTACGAGCAGTACTTC.

The CDR3 DNA is TGTGCCAGCAGCTTAGGCAGGGTGGGTGAAAAACTGTTTTTT. This translates into CASSLGRVGEKLFF. The V gene is TRBV7-2, the J gene TRBJ1-4; a possible D gene is TRBD1 (5 bases). This CDR3 contains 14 residues. V shed 1 base and J shed 7 bases, with 10 bases lying between them. Germline lookup yields CDR1 SGHTA and CDR2 FQGNSA.

This chain connects TRBV5-1 to TRBJ1-2, with D unclear. The CDR3 consists of 13 residues. CDR1 is SGHRS and CDR2 is YFSETQ in the germline V gene. Trimming pared 0 bases from V and 2 bases from J, leaving 5 bases between. The CDR3 is CASSLDGNYGYTF. CDR3 in DNA: TGCGCCAGCAGCTTGGACGGGAACTATGGCTACACCTTC.

The chain joins TRBV5-1 to TRBJ2-3; 13 bases are a match to TRBD2. This CDR3 spans 16 amino acids. CDR1 and CDR2 (germline): SGHRS, YFSETQ. V dropped 0 bases and J dropped 3; count of bases not matched to a gene: 1. Here the CDR3 reads CASSLGGLAGTDTQYF. Here the CDR3 DNA reads TGCGCCAGCAGCTTGGGGGGACTAGCGGGAACAGATACGCAGTATTTT.

With respect to this clone: This specimen includes other DNA sequences encoding the same CDR3. The J gene is TRBJ1-1, the V gene TRBV6-5; weak D call: TRBD1 (6 bases). Trimming stripped 4 bases from V and 1 base from J, with 7 bases between. CDR1 MNHEY and CDR2 SVGAGI come from the germline V gene. The CDR3 length is 13 residues. DNA for the CDR3: TGTGCCAGCAGTTCCAGGGGGAACACTGAAGCTTTCTTT. It encodes CASSSRGNTEAFF.

The V call is TRBV27, the J call TRBJ2-7, with D possibly TRBD2 on 5 matching bases. Germline CDR1 is MNHEY and CDR2 is SMNVEV (reference sequence). The ends were cut back, 4 bases at V and 3 bases at J, with 16 bases in the middle. CDR3 length: 15 amino acids. The CDR3 region has the DNA TGTGCCAGCAGTTACCGGGAAGGCCCTCTCTACGAGCAGTACTTC. It encodes CASSYREGPLYEQYF.

Here the CDR3 reads CASSLYRGLTGELFF. The DNA for the CDR3 is TGTGCCAGCAGCTTGTACAGGGGGCTAACCGGGGAGCTGTTTTTT. This chain uses TRBV5-6 with TRBJ2-2, with 9 bases that match TRBD1. This CDR3 region has 15 residues. V gave up 1 base and J gave up 5 bases; unmatched junction bases: 3. Germline values: CDR1 SGHDT, CDR2 YYEEEE.

The chain employs TRBV7-9 and TRBJ2-2; D is unclear. V lost 3 bases and J lost 5, with 7 bases in between. The CDR3 extends over 13 amino acids. Per the germline V gene, CDR1 is SEHNR and CDR2 is FQNEAQ (reference sequence). The CDR3 loop is CASSFQRTGELFF. The CDR3 bases are TGTGCCAGCAGCTTCCAGAGGACCGGGGAGCTGTTTTTT.

The chain links TRBV5-1 to TRBJ2-7; D may be TRBD2 (7 bases). Germline V gene sequence: CDR1 SGHRS, CDR2 YFSETQ. This CDR3 contains 16 residues. V was clipped by 0 bases and J by 5 bases, with 18 bases between them. CDR3 sequence: CASSLGSAGAYHEQYF. The CDR3 DNA reads TGCGCCAGCAGCTTGGGATCGGCGGGGGCTTACCACGAGCAGTACTTC.

This clone was seen a single time. The V and J genes are TRBV29-1 and TRBJ2-5; a weak D match, TRBD2 (5 bases). TRBJ2-7 matches the DNA end more closely, so the J call is doubtful. The CDR3 consists of 12 residues. Germline CDR1 is SQVTM and CDR2 is ANQGSEA. The CDR3 loop reads CSVEFSAYEQYF. CDR3 nucleotides: TGCAGCGTTGAGTTTAGCGCATACGAGCAGTACTTC.

V usage is TRBV27 and J usage is TRBJ1-5; possible D gene TRBD1, 5 bases. Deletions cut 3 bases from V and 6 bases from J, with 12 bases between. This CDR3 comprises 14 residues. Germline CDR1 MNHEY, CDR2 SMNVEV (reference sequence). CDR3 in amino acids: CASSLSAGFQPQHF. As DNA, the CDR3 is TGTGCCAGCAGTTTGTCGGCAGGGTTTCAGCCCCAGCATTTT.

In DNA form, the CDR3 reads TGTGCCAGCAGCCGCGGAGGGGCGGGAGCCCACACAGATACGCAGTATTTT. Translation gives CASSRGGAGAHTDTQYF. This chain connects TRBV7-3 to TRBJ2-3; 7 bases fit TRBD2. This CDR3 contains 17 residues. Germline V gives CDR1 SGHTA, CDR2 FQGTGA. V was pared by 5 bases and J by 2 bases, with 13 bases of the junction left unmatched.

V gene TRBV19 combines with J gene TRBJ1-2, with D perhaps TRBD1 (6 bases). CDR1 is LNHDA and CDR2 is SQIVND in the germline V gene (reference sequence). The V and J ends lost 5 bases and 4 bases respectively, with 11 bases between them. This CDR3 is 13 amino acids long. The CDR3 DNA reads as TGTGCCAGTAGTTACGACAGGCTCTATGGCTACACCTTC. Its protein product is CASSYDRLYGYTF.